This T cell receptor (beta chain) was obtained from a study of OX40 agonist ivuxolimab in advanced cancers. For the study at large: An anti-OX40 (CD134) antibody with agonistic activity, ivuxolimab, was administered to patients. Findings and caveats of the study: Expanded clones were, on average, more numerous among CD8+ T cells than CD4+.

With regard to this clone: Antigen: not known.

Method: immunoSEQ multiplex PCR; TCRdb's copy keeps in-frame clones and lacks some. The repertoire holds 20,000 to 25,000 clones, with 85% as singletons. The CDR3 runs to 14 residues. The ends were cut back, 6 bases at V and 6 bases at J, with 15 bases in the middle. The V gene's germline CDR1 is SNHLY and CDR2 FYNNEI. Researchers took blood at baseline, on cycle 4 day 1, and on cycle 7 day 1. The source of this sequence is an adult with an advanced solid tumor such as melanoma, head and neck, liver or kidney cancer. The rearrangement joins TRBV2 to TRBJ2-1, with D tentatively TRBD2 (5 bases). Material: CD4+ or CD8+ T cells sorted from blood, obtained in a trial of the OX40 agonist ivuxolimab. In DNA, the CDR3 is TGTGCCAGCAGGACTTATCCGAGCGGCAATGAGCAGTTCTTC. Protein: CASRTYPSGNEQFF.